The clone carrying this T cell receptor beta chain was recorded many times. One end of the junction is discordant with germline, which a read error may explain. Per germline, CDR1 SGHRS and CDR2 YFSETQ. This CDR3 is 14 amino acids long. The data originate from a study of T cells in Graves' hyperthyroidism and ophthalmopathy. Researchers amplified the TCR beta CDR3 regions from RNA transcripts. In the first-round RT-PCR of the TCR CDR3, the HTBI primer set was used. TCRdb reprocessed the multiplex PCR reads with MiXCR, giving one entry per CDR3 protein. The sample holds under 700,000 distinct CDR3 sequences, approximately 15% seen once.

This chain links TRBV5-1 with TRBJ2-7; no firm D call. This sequence was found in a woman aged 18-29 years with Graves' hyperthyroidism. The material sequenced was blood. CDR3: CASSLGTVTYEQYF. The CDR3 bases are TGTGCCAGCAGCTTAGGAACAGTCACCTACGAGCAGTACTTC.